One and the same sample provided the 9 T cell receptor beta chains below, sequenced in a study of cytomegalovirus exposure and HLA in healthy donors. Both 60 Vbeta primers and 13 Jbeta primers went into the PCR. Here immunoSEQ multiplex PCR was the method, and the copy in TCRdb shows in-frame clones only, minus some. This table holds around 130,000 clones, 70% to 80% found once. Source material: PBMCs. Source of these receptors: a woman aged 60 to 75 in good health and CMV-seronegative.

This clone was found once. The rearrangement uses TRBV6-5 and TRBJ1-5; the D is unclear. The CDR3 contains 15 residues. Trimming took off 5 bases at V and 0 bases at J, with 11 bases between the two ends. Germline lookup yields CDR1 MNHEY and CDR2 SVGAGI. The CDR3 bases are TGTGCCAGCAGTCGCACACAGAATAGCAATCAGCCCCAGCATTTT. Translated, it gives CASSRTQNSNQPQHF.

This clone was detected only once. The chain links TRBV7-3 to TRBJ2-5; 8 bases are shared with TRBD2. The ends lost 5 bases at V and 5 bases at J; junction bases unmatched: 10. Germline V gene data show CDR1 as SGHTA and CDR2 as FQGTGA. The CDR3 spans 15 residues. For the CDR3, the DNA is TGTGCCAGCAGCCCCTATAGCGGGGTGGGGGAGACCCAGTACTTC. It specifies CASSPYSGVGETQYF.

This clone has a handful of counts. The rearrangement joins TRBV28 to TRBJ1-2; D possibly corresponds to TRBD1 (6 bases). With 4 bases removed from V and 7 bases from J, the gap between germline ends came to 19 bases. CDR3 length equals 15 residues. CDR1 is MDHEN and CDR2 is SYDVKM in the germline V gene. DNA for the CDR3: TGTGCCAGCAGTTCCTCAGGGGTACTACTAGGTGGCTACACCTTC. It translates to CASSSSGVLLGGYTF.

This clone was counted only a few times. This sequence joins TRBV28 and TRBJ1-2; maybe TRBD1 (6 bases). V was cut by 2 bases and J by 5 bases, with 9 bases left in between. The CDR3 length is 13 residues. Germline CDR1 is MDHEN and CDR2 is SYDVKM. The CDR3 region is CASSLLDSYGYTF. CDR3 DNA: TGTGCCAGCAGTTTACTGGACAGTTATGGCTACACCTTC.

In the case of this clone: This CDR3 is also generated by other DNA sequences in the sample. This chain uses TRBV27 with TRBJ2-2, with 9 bases identical to TRBD1. CDR1 is MNHEY and CDR2 is SMNVEV in the germline V gene (reference sequence). The CDR3 is made up of 17 amino acids. With V trimmed by 0 bases and J by 7 bases, 9 bases remained unmatched. The CDR3 loop is CASSLSHRTGVDGELFF. For the CDR3, the DNA is TGTGCCAGCAGTTTATCCCATAGGACAGGGGTGGACGGGGAGCTGTTTTTT.

The chain recombines TRBV28 with TRBJ2-2; 16 bases align to TRBD2. Per the germline V gene, CDR1 is MDHEN and CDR2 is SYDVKM. Losses at the gene ends were 7 bases for V and 6 bases for J; bases not matched to a gene: 8. CDR3 length: 17 amino acids. In DNA, the CDR3 is TGTGCCAGCACCTCACCGGGGACTAGCGGGAGGGCCGGGGAGCTGTTTTTT. Amino acid sequence: CASTSPGTSGRAGELFF.

J is TRBJ2-1 and V is TRBV7-9; D possibly corresponds to TRBD2 (6 bases). Trimming left V 3 bases short and J 6 bases short, with 9 bases between. The CDR3 is made up of 13 amino acids. CDR1 SEHNR and CDR2 FQNEAQ come from the germline V gene (reference sequence). The CDR3 DNA reads TGTGCCAGCAGCTTCGCTAGCGCCAATGAGCAGTTCTTC. Residues: CASSFASANEQFF.

V and J are TRBV6-1 and TRBJ2-1; 8 nucleotides align to TRBD2. V was pared by 8 bases and J by 4 bases, with 10 bases of the junction left unmatched. Looked up from germline, CDR1 is MNHNS and CDR2 is SASEGT. The CDR3 loop spans 15 amino acids. CDR3 nucleotide sequence: TGTGCCAGCCGGACGGGGGGCGGGGGGTACAATGAGCAGTTCTTC. It translates to CASRTGGGGYNEQFF.

This clone has only a few counts. This chain joins TRBV6-5 and TRBJ1-1; D uncertain. The CDR3 runs to 14 residues. From germline, CDR1 is MNHEY and CDR2 SVGAGI. Trimming took off 2 bases at V and 0 bases at J, with 7 bases between the two ends. Here the CDR3 DNA reads TGTGCCAGCAGTTACGGGGAGGTGAACACTGAAGCTTTCTTT. Protein product: CASSYGEVNTEAFF.